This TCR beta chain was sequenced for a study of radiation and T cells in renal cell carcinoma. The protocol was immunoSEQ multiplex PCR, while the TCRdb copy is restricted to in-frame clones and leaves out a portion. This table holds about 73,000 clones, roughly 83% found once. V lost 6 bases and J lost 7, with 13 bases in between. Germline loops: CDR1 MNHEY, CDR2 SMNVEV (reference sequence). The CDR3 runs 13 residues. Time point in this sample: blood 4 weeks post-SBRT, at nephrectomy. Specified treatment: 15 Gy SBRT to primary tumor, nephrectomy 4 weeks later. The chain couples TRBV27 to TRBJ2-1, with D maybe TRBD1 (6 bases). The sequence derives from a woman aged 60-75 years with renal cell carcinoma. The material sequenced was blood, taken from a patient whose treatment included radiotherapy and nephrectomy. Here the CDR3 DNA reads TGTGCCAGCAGGGTACAGGGTACTAATGAGCAGTTCTTC. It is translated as CASRVQGTNEQFF.